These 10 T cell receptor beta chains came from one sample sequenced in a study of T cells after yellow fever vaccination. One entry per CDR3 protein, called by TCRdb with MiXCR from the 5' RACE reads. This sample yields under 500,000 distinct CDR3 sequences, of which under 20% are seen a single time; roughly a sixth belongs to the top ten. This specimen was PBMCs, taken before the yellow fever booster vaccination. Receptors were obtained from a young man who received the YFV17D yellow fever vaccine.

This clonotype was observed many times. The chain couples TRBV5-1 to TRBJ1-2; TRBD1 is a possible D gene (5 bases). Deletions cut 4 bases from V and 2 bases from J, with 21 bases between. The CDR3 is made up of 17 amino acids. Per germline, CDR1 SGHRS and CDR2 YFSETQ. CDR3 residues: CASSRGEGGRQNYGYTF. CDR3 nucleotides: TGCGCCAGCAGCCGAGGGGAAGGTGGGAGGCAGAACTATGGCTACACCTTC.

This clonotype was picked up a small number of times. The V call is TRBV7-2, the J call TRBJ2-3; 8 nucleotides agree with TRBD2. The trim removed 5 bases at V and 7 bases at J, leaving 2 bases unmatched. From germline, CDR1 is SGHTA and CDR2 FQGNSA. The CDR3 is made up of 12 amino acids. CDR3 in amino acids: CASSPGGNTQYF. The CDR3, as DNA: TGTGCCAGCAGCCCGGGGGGGAATACGCAGTATTTT. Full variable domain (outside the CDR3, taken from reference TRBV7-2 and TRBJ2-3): GAGVSQSPSNKVTEKGKDVELRCDPISGHTALYWYRQSLGQGLEFLIYFQGNSAPDKSGLPSDRFSAERTGGSVSTLTIQRTQQEDSAVYLCASSPGGNTQYFGPGTRLTVL.

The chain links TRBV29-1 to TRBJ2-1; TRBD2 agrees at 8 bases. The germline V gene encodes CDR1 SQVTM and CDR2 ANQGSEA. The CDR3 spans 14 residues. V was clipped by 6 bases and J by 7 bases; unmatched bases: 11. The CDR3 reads CSVGKGTRTNEQFF. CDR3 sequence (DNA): TGCAGCGTCGGGAAGGGGACTAGGACAAATGAGCAGTTCTTC.

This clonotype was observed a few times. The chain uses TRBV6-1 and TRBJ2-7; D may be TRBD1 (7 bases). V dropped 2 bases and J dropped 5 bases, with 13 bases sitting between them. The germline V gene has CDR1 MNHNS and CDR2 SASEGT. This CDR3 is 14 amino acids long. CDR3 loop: CASSEQTRGHEQYV. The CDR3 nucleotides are TGTGCCAGCAGTGAACAGACTAGGGGGCACGAGCAGTACGTC.

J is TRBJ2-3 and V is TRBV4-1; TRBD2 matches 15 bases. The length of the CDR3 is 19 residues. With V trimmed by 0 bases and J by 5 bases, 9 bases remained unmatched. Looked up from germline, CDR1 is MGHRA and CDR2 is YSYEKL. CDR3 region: CASSQDPRGLAGGRDTQYF. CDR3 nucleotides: TGCGCCAGCAGCCAAGATCCAAGGGGACTAGCGGGGGGACGAGATACGCAGTATTTT.

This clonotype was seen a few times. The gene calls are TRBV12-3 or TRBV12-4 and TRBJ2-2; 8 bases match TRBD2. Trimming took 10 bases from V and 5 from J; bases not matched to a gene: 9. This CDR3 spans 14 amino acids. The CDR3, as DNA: TGTGCCATCGACGGCGGGGGGACTACCGGGGAGCTGTTTTTT. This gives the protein CAIDGGGTTGELFF.

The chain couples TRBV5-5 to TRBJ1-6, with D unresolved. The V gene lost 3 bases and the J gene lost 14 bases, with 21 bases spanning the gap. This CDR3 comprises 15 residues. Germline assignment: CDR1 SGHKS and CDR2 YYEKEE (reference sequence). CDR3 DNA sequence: TGTGCCAGCAGCTCCTCCCTGAGCTTAGGGTTCACCCTCCACTTT. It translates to CASSSSLSLGFTLHF.

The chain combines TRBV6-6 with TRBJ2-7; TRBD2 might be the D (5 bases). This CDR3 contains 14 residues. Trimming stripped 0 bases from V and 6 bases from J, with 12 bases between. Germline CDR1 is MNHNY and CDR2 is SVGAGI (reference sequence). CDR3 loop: CASSYSERVLEQYF. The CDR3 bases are TGTGCCAGCAGTTACTCGGAGAGGGTCCTCGAGCAGTACTTC.

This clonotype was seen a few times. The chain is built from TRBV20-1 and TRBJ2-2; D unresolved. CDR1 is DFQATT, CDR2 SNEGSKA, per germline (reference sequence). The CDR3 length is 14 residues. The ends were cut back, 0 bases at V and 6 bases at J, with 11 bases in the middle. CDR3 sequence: CSARDLGSPGELFF. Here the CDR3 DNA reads TGCAGTGCTAGAGATTTGGGTTCCCCCGGGGAGCTGTTTTTT.

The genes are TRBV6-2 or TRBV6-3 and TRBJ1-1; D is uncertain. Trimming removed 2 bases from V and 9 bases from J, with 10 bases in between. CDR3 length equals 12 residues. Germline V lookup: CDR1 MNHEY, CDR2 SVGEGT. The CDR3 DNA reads TGTGCCAGCAGTTACACCGAGTATCAAGCTTTCTTT. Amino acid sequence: CASSYTEYQAFF.